Below, 12 T cell receptor beta chains from the same sample are listed, as sequenced in a study of cytomegalovirus exposure and HLA in healthy donors. Researchers ran the PCR with 60 Vbeta and 13 Jbeta primers. The data were produced by immunoSEQ multiplex PCR, yet TCRdb's version contains in-frame clones alone and is incomplete. The table lists more than 85,000 clones, around four fifths of them singletons. The sequencing input was PBMCs. The source of these receptors is a woman aged 40 to 49 in good health and CMV-seropositive.

In DNA, the CDR3 is TGCGCCAGCAGCCCTAGTGCAGGGTTAGGGGCCAACGTCCTGACTTTC. Amino acid sequence: CASSPSAGLGANVLTF. The rearrangement joins TRBV4-3 to TRBJ2-6; maybe TRBD1 (5 bases). Germline V lookup: CDR1 LGHNA, CDR2 YSLEER. V gave up 4 bases and J gave up 4 bases, with 14 bases separating them. The CDR3 spans 16 residues.

CDR3 amino acids: CASSESQGLYGYTF. CDR3 coding DNA: TGTGCCAGCAGTGAAAGTCAGGGGTTGTATGGCTACACCTTC. The chain combines TRBV2 with TRBJ1-2; a possible D gene is TRBD1 (6 bases). The V gene's germline CDR1 is SNHLY and CDR2 FYNNEI. This CDR3 spans 14 amino acids. Trimming shortened V by 2 bases and J by 5 bases, and 12 bases separated the two germline ends.

This chain links TRBV4-1 with TRBJ2-7; tentative D call: TRBD1 (7 bases). The germline V gene encodes CDR1 MGHRA and CDR2 YSYEKL. The CDR3 consists of 14 residues. V lost 5 bases, J lost 3 bases, and 14 bases lay in between. The CDR3: CASSSRDRDYEQYF. The DNA for the CDR3 is TGCGCCAGCAGCTCGCGGGACAGAGACTACGAGCAGTACTTC.

J is TRBJ1-3 and V is TRBV27; tentatively, D is TRBD1 (5 bases). Germline loops: CDR1 MNHEY, CDR2 SMNVEV (reference sequence). With 8 bases removed from V and 2 bases from J, the gap between germline ends came to 13 bases. This CDR3 spans 14 amino acids. CDR3 coding DNA: TGTGCCAGCGCCCCAGGGTCGACTGGAAACACCATATATTTT. Amino acids: CASAPGSTGNTIYF.

The chain combines TRBV27 with TRBJ2-7; TRBD2 is a possible D gene (6 bases). From germline, CDR1 is MNHEY and CDR2 SMNVEV (reference sequence). V lost 0 bases and J lost 4, with 10 bases in between. The CDR3 has 14 amino acids. CDR3 bases: TGTGCCAGCAGTTTATCAAGGAGGGGTTACGAGCAGTACTTC. This encodes CASSLSRRGYEQYF.

This chain uses TRBV11-2 with TRBJ1-5; 8 bases align to TRBD1. The CDR3 extends over 16 amino acids. V trimming: 5 bases; J trimming: 4 bases; junction bases outside the gene matches: 10. CDR1 SGHAT and CDR2 FQNNGV come from the germline V gene. The CDR3 DNA follows: TGTGCCAGCAGCCCCGGACAGGGACTAGCAAATCAGCCCCAGCATTTT. It yields the protein CASSPGQGLANQPQHF.

This chain joins TRBV5-4 and TRBJ1-6; 8 positions match TRBD1. Germline CDR1 reads SGHNT; CDR2 reads YYREEE (reference sequence). V lost 0 bases and J lost 5; bases outside the gene matches: 10. This CDR3 has 18 residues. CDR3 DNA sequence: TGTGCCAGCAGCTTGGGACAGGGGAATATTTGGGATAATTCACCCCTCCACTTT. This codes for CASSLGQGNIWDNSPLHF.

This rearrangement joins TRBV15 to TRBJ1-4; TRBD1 aligns across 8 bases. Germline V gene lookup returns CDR1 LNHNV and CDR2 YYDKDF (reference sequence). J lost 8 bases, V lost 4 bases, and 6 bases had no gene match. The length of the CDR3 is 14 residues. The CDR3, as DNA: TGTGCCACCAGCACCGGACAGGGCGGCGAAAAACTGTTTTTT. Its translation: CATSTGQGGEKLFF.

This clone has just one count. The CDR3 DNA sequence: TGTGCCAGCAGCCCTGGGGGGTCTAGCGGGAGCGCAGAGACCCAGTACTTC. Its protein product is CASSPGGSSGSAETQYF. This chain uses TRBV7-9 with TRBJ2-5, with 10 bases aligning to TRBD2. Germline V gene sequence: CDR1 SEHNR, CDR2 FQNEAQ (reference sequence). This CDR3 contains 17 residues. V dropped 5 bases and J dropped 4; count of bases not matched to a gene: 13.

The rearrangement joins TRBV6-5 to TRBJ1-5; D perhaps matches TRBD1 (5 bases). Deletions cut 4 bases from V and 5 bases from J, with 9 bases between. From germline, CDR1 is MNHEY and CDR2 SVGAGI. The CDR3 runs 13 residues. CDR3 in amino acids: CASSWDWDQPQHF. The CDR3 DNA is TGTGCCAGCAGTTGGGACTGGGATCAGCCCCAGCATTTT.

The chain links TRBV18 to TRBJ1-1; D gene unclear. The CDR3 extends over 12 amino acids. Trimming took 4 bases from V and 5 from J, leaving 8 bases between them. Germline V lookup: CDR1 KGHSH, CDR2 LQKENI. The CDR3 DNA is TGTGCCAGCTCACACAGTGGTACTGAAGCTTTCTTT. Amino acid sequence: CASSHSGTEAFF.

The chain carries TRBV4-1 and TRBJ2-3; 7 nucleotides align to TRBD2. The V gene's germline CDR1 is MGHRA and CDR2 YSYEKL. This CDR3 comprises 16 residues. The V and J ends lost 4 bases and 1 base, in that order; junction bases with no gene match: 8. The CDR3 DNA reads as TGCGCCAGCAGCCTAAATACGGGGGGACGCACAGATACGCAGTATTTT. Protein sequence: CASSLNTGGRTDTQYF.